The present T cell receptor beta chain was sequenced within a study of T cells in Graves' hyperthyroidism and ophthalmopathy. Points from the study as a whole: Separating ophthalmopathy from stable hyperthyroidism was achieved by a 13 V-J model.

Patients aged 18 to 65 had newly diagnosed hyperthyroidism of under 2 months' duration. Template material for amplifying TCR beta CDR3 regions consisted of RNA transcripts. A set of HTBI primers served as the primers for a first-round RT-PCR of the TCR CDR3. MiXCR, run by TCRdb on the multiplex PCR reads, gives a single entry per CDR3 protein. The sample has about 96,000 distinct CDR3 sequences, about 51% seen once. CDR1 is DFQATT, CDR2 SNEGSKA, per germline (reference sequence). The CDR3 has 12 residues. Worth noting for this clonotype: Its antigen is not known.

The chain combines TRBV20-1 with TRBJ2-5, with TRBD1 identical over 8 bases. Material for sequencing was blood. The sequence was obtained from a woman in her forties with Graves' hyperthyroidism. CDR3 amino acids: CSPGQGGETQYF. CDR3 coding DNA: TGCAGCCCCGGACAGGGAGGAGAGACCCAGTACTTC.